This T cell receptor beta chain was obtained from a study of monozygotic twins with inflammatory bowel disease. To note about this clonotype: What it recognizes is unknown.

TCRdb re-analyzed the 5' RACE reads; it lists each CDR3 protein once, without DNA. This sample carries about 110,000 distinct CDR3 sequences, with around 12% going to the ten biggest clones. Broader study findings: Treatment differences in immunosuppression may have added variability to the repertoires of patients.

The receptor's source is a human donor with ulcerative colitis or Crohn's disease, or a healthy co-twin of an affected twin (not recorded which). Material for sequencing was blood.

CDR3: CAIRPDLGTEKETQYF. V is TRBV10-3 and J is TRBJ2-5; the D call from TCRdb, TRBD1, cannot be confirmed without DNA. The CDR3 runs to 16 residues. Germline V lookup: CDR1 ENHRY, CDR2 SYGVKD.